This record looks at one T cell receptor beta chain sequence and its context. Antigen: not known. The repertoire was sequenced with immunoSEQ multiplex PCR; TCRdb's copy has only in-frame clones and lacks some. The table shows 2 million to 2.5 million clones, with roughly 92% occurring only once. CDR1 is KGHSH, CDR2 LQKENI, per germline. With 3 bases removed from V and 4 bases from J, the gap between germline ends came to 15 bases. The CDR3 totals 15 residues. Donors, healthy HIV-negative adults, lacked recent acute infections or vaccinations. These data are taken from a study of shared clonotypes between healthy human individuals. Findings of the study overall: Rarefaction revealed incomplete sorted-subset sequencing despite large depth.

V is TRBV18 and J is TRBJ2-5; TRBD1 or TRBD2 may be the D gene (7 bases each). The sequenced sample consisted of naive CD4+ T cells from PBMCs. Documented subset: CD45RA+ positively selected. The clonotype was recovered from a man between 18 and 35 years old in good health. Some clones in this sample may be carry-over from other donors' samples. The CDR3 loop reads CASSPQGGRRETQYF. The CDR3 DNA reads as TGTGCCAGCTCACCCCAGGGGGGGCGGCGAGAGACCCAGTACTTC. The full variable domain, its missing parts supplied by reference TRBV18 and TRBJ2-5, is NAGVMQNPRHLVRRRGQEARLRCSPMKGHSHVYWYRQLPEEGLKFMVYLQKENIIDESGMPKERFSAEFPKEGPSILRIQQVVRGDSAAYFCASSPQGGRRETQYFGPGTRLLVL.